The clone carrying this TCR beta chain appeared once. Profiled with immunoSEQ multiplex PCR; TCRdb holds only in-frame clones, not every one. The sample carries just under 250,000 clones, about 89% recorded once. The data derive from a study of blood T cell repertoires in COVID-19. Overall study context: Acute-phase and convalescent COVID-19 samples originated in the United States, Italy and Spain. The analysed material was cDNA or gDNA that came from T cells, B-cell-depleted T cells, or PBMCs.

The TCR comes from a woman under 40 who had recovered from COVID-19. Sequenced: PBMCs or T cells enriched from blood (not recorded which).

As DNA, the CDR3 is TGTGCCAGCTCTCCCTCGACAGCCAGCTACGAGCAGTACTTC. This codes for CASSPSTASYEQYF. This chain uses TRBV18 with TRBJ2-7; possible D gene TRBD1, 5 bases. This CDR3 is 14 amino acids long. V lost 6 bases and J 3 bases, leaving 15 bases between the germline ends. Per the germline V gene, CDR1 is KGHSH and CDR2 is LQKENI.